This entry lists 7 T cell receptor beta chains sequenced from one sample in a study of blood T cell repertoires in COVID-19. Sequencing used immunoSEQ multiplex PCR; TCRdb keeps in-frame clones, though not all of them. The table lists a few hundred thousand clones, more than 80% of them singletons. The sequencing input was peripheral blood. All receptors come from a woman aged 25 to 39 with COVID-19, enrolled during active disease.

CDR3 loop: CASRTSGIREQFF. The CDR3 DNA reads TGTGCCAGCAGGACTAGCGGGATCAGGGAGCAGTTCTTC. The V gene is TRBV21-1, the J gene TRBJ2-1; TRBD2, as called in the table, went unchecked against the DNA. TRBV21-1 has pseudogene status. This CDR3 is 13 amino acids long.

This chain links TRBV24-1 with TRBJ2-7, with D tentatively TRBD1 (6 bases). There are 15 residues in the CDR3. Trimming stripped 4 bases from V and 7 bases from J, with 19 bases between. CDR1 and CDR2 (germline): KGHDR, SFDVKD. The CDR3 region is CATSDRDKARWEQYF. The DNA of the CDR3 is TGTGCCACCAGTGACCGGGACAAGGCCCGCTGGGAGCAGTACTTC.

The V gene is TRBV10-3, the J gene TRBJ1-1; the match to TRBD1 covers 7 bases. With V trimmed by 10 bases and J by 0 bases, 14 bases remained unmatched. The CDR3 extends over 16 amino acids. CDR1 is ENHRY and CDR2 is SYGVKD in the germline V gene. The CDR3 DNA sequence: TGTGCCAGCCGGGACAGTATTAAGTTCATGAACACTGAAGCTTTCTTT. The encoded protein is CASRDSIKFMNTEAFF.

V gene TRBV6-5 combines with J gene TRBJ2-7; a weak D match, TRBD1 (5 bases). Trimming took 7 bases from V and 2 from J, leaving 15 bases between them. Germline loops: CDR1 MNHEY, CDR2 SVGAGI. The CDR3 has 14 amino acids. The CDR3 bases are TGTGCCAGCAATAAAGGGGTGGCGGCCTACGAGCAGTACTTC. Its protein product is CASNKGVAAYEQYF.

This clone was seen once. The genes are TRBV6-5 and TRBJ2-1, with 9 bases that match TRBD2. The CDR3 is 15 residues long. With V trimmed by 5 bases and J by 4 bases, 6 bases remained unmatched. Germline V gene lookup returns CDR1 MNHEY and CDR2 SVGAGI. CDR3 bases: TGTGCCAGCAGTAGACTAGCGGAGCCGTACAATGAGCAGTTCTTC. This gives the protein CASSRLAEPYNEQFF.

The rearrangement links TRBV5-1 to TRBJ1-1; 8 positions agree with TRBD1. CDR1 is SGHRS, CDR2 YFSETQ, per germline. J was trimmed by 4 bases and V by 4 bases; bases with no gene match: 6. The length of the CDR3 is 14 residues. The CDR3 loop reads CASSTGGRGTEAFF. CDR3 bases: TGCGCCAGCAGCACAGGGGGAAGGGGCACTGAAGCTTTCTTT.

The chain employs TRBV2 and TRBJ1-1; unclear D gene. Trimming stripped 8 bases from V and 1 base from J, with 11 bases between. The CDR3 contains 13 residues. Looked up from germline, CDR1 is SNHLY and CDR2 is FYNNEI. The CDR3 nucleotides read TGTGCCAGCGGAAGGGAGGCGAACACTGAAGCTTTCTTT. It is translated as CASGREANTEAFF. Full variable domain (missing parts from reference TRBV2 and TRBJ1-1): EPEVTQTPSHQVTQMGQEVILRCVPISNHLYFYWYRQILGQKVEFLVSFYNNEISEKSEIFDDQFSVERPDGSNFTLKIRSTKLEDSAMYFCASGREANTEAFFGQGTRLTVV.